This entry describes one TCR beta chain. Antigen specificity is unknown. The table came from immunoSEQ multiplex PCR; TCRdb's copy has only in-frame clones and leaves some out. The sample has fewer than 800,000 clones; roughly 90% are singletons. V trimming: 5 bases; J trimming: 1 base; junction bases outside the gene matches: 3. The CDR3 is 14 amino acids. Germline V gene lookup returns CDR1 SGHTA and CDR2 FQGNSA. Treatment specified: 19 received Ad26.COV2.S at low or high dose, single or two shots; about five received placebo; per-sample allocation not given. Specimens were obtained on day 63 following the first vaccine or placebo injection. The entry originates in a study of Ad26.COV2.S vaccination and SARS-CoV-2 variants. Study-wide context: The COV1001 Ad26.COV2.S trial arm included the donor. Recipients of Ad26.COV2.S got it intramuscularly, once or twice 56 days apart.

Study-level results: It is possible that the TCR breadth and depth analyses underestimated the total T cell responses.

Material: peripheral blood, obtained in a trial of Ad26.COV2.S vaccine versus placebo. This sequence was found in a person between 18 and 65 years old who received the Ad26.COV2.S COVID-19 vaccine or a placebo. The chain has TRBV7-2 and TRBJ2-5, with TRBD1 matching over 8 bases. The CDR3, as DNA: TGTGCCAGCAGCCCGGGACAGGCCCAAGAGACCCAGTACTTC. Its translation: CASSPGQAQETQYF.